Each of the 26 T cell receptor beta chains below was sequenced from the same sample in a study of beta chain features in type 1 diabetes listed by TCRdb under 2018. The library was obtained by the immunoSEQ multiplex PCR assay. The High Capacity cDNA Reverse Transcription Kit was used to reverse transcribe all of the isolated RNA, meaning that expressed TCRB transcripts were what got sequenced. The clones in this table, taken by TCRdb from immuneACCESS, are in-frame only. Not every clone is retained; where verified, under half of the shortfall comes from an unresolved V gene, and the cause of the rest is unknown. The sample data list a few hundred thousand clones, and around 30% of these were observed just once. The ten top clones hold 0.06% to 0.07% of the sample. The sequenced material came from naive CD4+ T cells from blood. According to the study, the label for this sample's cell subset or site signals: true naive CD4+ T cells. The receptor set was obtained from a man aged 18 to 35 in good health.

The V call is TRBV30, the J call TRBJ2-5; 10 bases line up with TRBD2. Germline V gene sequence: CDR1 GTSNPN, CDR2 SVGIG (reference sequence). Germline trimming cut 0 bases from V and 5 bases from J; bases unmatched to any gene: 15. This CDR3 contains 18 residues. The CDR3 region is CAWSVKGGIAGGLETQYF. The CDR3 DNA sequence: TGTGCCTGGAGTGTAAAGGGGGGGATAGCGGGAGGTTTGGAGACCCAGTACTTC.

This clone has only a few counts. The V call is TRBV5-4, the J call TRBJ2-3; TRBD2 might be the D (6 bases). The germline V gene has CDR1 SGHNT and CDR2 YYREEE (reference sequence). This CDR3 has 16 amino acids. V lost 2 bases to trimming and J lost 2 bases, with 15 bases between them. CDR3 nucleotide sequence: TGTGCCAGCAGCTTAGTAGTGGCTAGCGACACAGATACGCAGTATTTT. Translating it yields CASSLVVASDTDTQYF.

This chain joins TRBV5-1 and TRBJ2-5, with D unclear. CDR3 length: 11 amino acids. CDR1 SGHRS and CDR2 YFSETQ come from the germline V gene. Trimming shortened V by 4 bases and J by 5 bases, and 6 bases separated the two germline ends. The CDR3 loop is CASSHRETQYF. The CDR3 DNA is TGCGCCAGCAGCCACCGGGAGACCCAGTACTTC.

V is TRBV19 and J is TRBJ2-3; D gene unclear. This CDR3 contains 16 residues. Trimming took 6 bases from V and 4 from J, leaving 20 bases between them. The germline V gene has CDR1 LNHDA and CDR2 SQIVND (reference sequence). The CDR3 coding sequence is TGTGCCAGTAGCCAAATTGGGAATCCGATCGCAGATACGCAGTATTTT. Translation gives CASSQIGNPIADTQYF.

The sample holds a few counts of this clone. This chain links TRBV10-3 with TRBJ2-4, with 7 bases matching TRBD1. After removal of 0 bases from V and 0 bases from J, the junction contained 11 bases not matched to a gene. This CDR3 has 19 residues. In germline, CDR1 is ENHRY, CDR2 SYGVKD. For the CDR3, the DNA is TGTGCCATCAGTGAGTCGAGGGATGACAGGGCTATAGCCAAAAACATTCAGTACTTC. This encodes CAISESRDDRAIAKNIQYF.

This clone has more than one count but fewer than ten. The chain uses TRBV28 and TRBJ1-1; TRBD1 aligns across 9 bases. Germline CDR1 reads MDHEN; CDR2 reads SYDVKM. The CDR3 consists of 15 residues. Unmatched junction bases numbered 14, after V lost 4 bases and J lost 11 bases. CDR3 protein: CASSSPSGTGLSAFF. Written as DNA, the CDR3 is TGTGCCAGCAGTTCACCCTCCGGGACAGGGCTTTCGGCTTTCTTT.

V and J are TRBV7-9 and TRBJ2-1, with TRBD2 identical over 7 bases. CDR1 SEHNR and CDR2 FQNEAQ come from the germline V gene (reference sequence). The CDR3 is 16 amino acids. Losses at the gene ends were 5 bases for V and 8 bases for J; bases not matched to a gene: 15. The CDR3 spells CASSRVGGSPRHEQFF. CDR3 DNA sequence: TGTGCCAGCAGCCGAGTGGGCGGGAGTCCCCGTCATGAGCAGTTCTTC. Full variable domain (missing parts from reference TRBV7-9 and TRBJ2-1): DTGVSQNPRHKITKRGQNVTFRCDPISEHNRLYWYRQTLGQGPEFLTYFQNEAQLEKSRLLSDRFSAERPKGSFSTLEIQRTEQGDSAMYLCASSRVGGSPRHEQFFGPGTRLTVL.

This clone appeared a few times. V is TRBV29-1 and J is TRBJ2-5; 8 nucleotides match TRBD1. CDR3 size: 13 residues. Per germline, CDR1 SQVTM and CDR2 ANQGSEA. J lost 2 bases, V lost 7 bases, and 6 bases had no gene match. CDR3 amino acids: CSAARQGQETQYF. The CDR3 DNA is TGCAGCGCGGCCCGACAGGGGCAAGAGACCCAGTACTTC.

The chain is built from TRBV7-2 and TRBJ2-5, with D perhaps TRBD2 (5 bases). Trimming stripped 1 base from V and 5 bases from J, with 20 bases between. Germline-derived CDR1 and CDR2 are SGHTA and FQGNSA. CDR3 length: 17 residues. DNA for the CDR3: TGTGCCAGCAGCTTAGTACAGCGGCAGACTGGGCGGGAGACCCAGTACTTC. Its translation is CASSLVQRQTGRETQYF.

This clone was detected only a few times. The genes are TRBV7-2 and TRBJ1-1; no clear D gene. V gave up 6 bases and J gave up 2 bases, with 13 bases separating them. CDR1 and CDR2 (germline): SGHTA, FQGNSA. This CDR3 comprises 14 residues. CDR3 DNA sequence: TGTGCCAGCAGTTTTAAGTCGATTAACACTGAAGCTTTCTTT. Its translation: CASSFKSINTEAFF.

This clone has only a few counts. The rearrangement links TRBV7-2 to TRBJ2-7; D possibly corresponds to TRBD2 (6 bases). CDR1 SGHTA and CDR2 FQGNSA come from the germline V gene. V was pared by 5 bases and J by 0 bases, with 14 bases between. CDR3 size: 15 residues. This chain's CDR3 is CASSQEGISSYEQYF. The CDR3 coding sequence is TGTGCCAGCAGCCAGGAGGGGATAAGCTCCTACGAGCAGTACTTC.

The rearrangement uses TRBV11-2 and TRBJ2-3; 10 bases align to TRBD2. Germline V CDR1 and CDR2: SGHAT, FQNNGV. V trimming: 2 bases; J trimming: 0 bases; junction bases outside the gene matches: 5. The CDR3 totals 17 residues. CDR3 nucleotide sequence: TGTGCCAGCAGCTTACTCCTAGCGGGAGCTAGCACAGATACGCAGTATTTT. It specifies CASSLLLAGASTDTQYF.

This clone was seen a handful of times. The chain carries TRBV18 and TRBJ2-7; TRBD1 or TRBD2 may be the D gene (5 bases each). V was shortened by 6 bases and J by 5 bases, with 11 bases between the two germline ends. The CDR3 consists of 12 residues. Germline V gene data show CDR1 as KGHSH and CDR2 as LQKENI. The chain's CDR3 is CASSPLGDEQYF. In DNA form, the CDR3 reads TGTGCCAGCTCCCCCTTGGGGGACGAGCAGTACTTC.

This clone has a handful of counts. The gene calls are TRBV30 and TRBJ2-3; 10 bases match TRBD2. Germline V gene lookup returns CDR1 GTSNPN and CDR2 SVGIG (reference sequence). Trimming removed 6 bases from V and 0 bases from J; junction bases left unmatched: 6. The CDR3 sequence is 15 residues long. The CDR3 DNA reads as TGTGCCTGCGATCAGACTAGCGGGAGCACAGATACGCAGTATTTT. Protein: CACDQTSGSTDTQYF. The full variable domain, completed using reference TRBV30 and TRBJ2-3, is SQTIHQWPATLVQPVGSPLSLECTVEGTSNPNLYWYRQAAGRGLQLLFYSVGIGQISSEVPQNLSASRPQDRQFILSSKKLLLSDSGFYLCACDQTSGSTDTQYFGPGTRLTVL.

The rearrangement uses TRBV9 and TRBJ2-1; D unresolved. The germline V gene encodes CDR1 SGDLS and CDR2 YYNGEE. With 4 bases removed from V and 5 bases from J, the gap between germline ends came to 16 bases. The CDR3 consists of 15 residues. The CDR3 bases are TGTGCCAGCAGCCGAAGGGCCAGTATCGACAATGAGCAGTTCTTC. The encoded protein is CASSRRASIDNEQFF. Drawing the rest from reference TRBV9 and TRBJ2-1, the complete variable domain is DSGVTQTPKHLITATGQRVTLRCSPRSGDLSVYWYQQSLDQGLQFLIQYYNGEERAKGNILERFSAQQFPDLHSELNLSSLELGDSALYFCASSRRASIDNEQFFGPGTRLTVL.

This clone was found a few times. The genes are TRBV10-3 and TRBJ2-1; 7 positions agree with TRBD2. The V gene end was trimmed by 7 bases and the J gene end by 6 bases; junction bases not matched to a gene: 12. Germline-derived CDR1 and CDR2 are ENHRY and SYGVKD. This CDR3 region has 15 residues. Here the CDR3 reads CAITDSPGLSNEQFF. CDR3 bases: TGTGCCATCACCGACTCTCCGGGACTAAGCAATGAGCAGTTCTTC.

This clone was recorded a few times. The chain couples TRBV7-2 to TRBJ2-7; a weak D match, TRBD1 (5 bases). Germline V gene data show CDR1 as SGHTA and CDR2 as FQGNSA. The CDR3 spans 12 residues. The V end lost 2 bases, the J end lost 4 bases, and 6 bases lay between the germline ends. DNA of the CDR3: TGTGCCAGCAGCTTAACAGGATACGAGCAGTACTTC. This sequence encodes CASSLTGYEQYF. Supplemented by reference TRBV7-2 and TRBJ2-7, the full variable domain reads GAGVSQSPSNKVTEKGKDVELRCDPISGHTALYWYRQSLGQGLEFLIYFQGNSAPDKSGLPSDRFSAERTGGSVSTLTIQRTQQEDSAVYLCASSLTGYEQYFGPGTRLTVT.

This clone was observed a few times. The rearrangement joins TRBV30 to TRBJ2-1; D call uncertain. This CDR3 is built from 12 residues. Germline V gene data show CDR1 as GTSNPN and CDR2 as SVGIG (reference sequence). Trimming removed 0 bases at V and 7 bases at J, with 7 bases between. This CDR3 is CAWSVKANEQFF. The CDR3 DNA reads TGTGCCTGGAGTGTTAAGGCGAATGAGCAGTTCTTC.

This clone has only a few counts. The V call is TRBV2, the J call TRBJ2-1, with 13 bases aligning to TRBD2. V shed 4 bases, J shed 9 bases, and the junction held 6 bases outside the gene matches. Germline CDR1 is SNHLY and CDR2 is FYNNEI. The CDR3 contains 15 residues. The CDR3 DNA reads as TGTGCCAGCAGTGCACTAGCGGGAGGGCCCTTTGAGCAGTTCTTC. This codes for CASSALAGGPFEQFF.

The J gene is TRBJ1-5, the V gene TRBV7-7; 11 bases map to TRBD1. The CDR3 is made up of 16 amino acids. Unmatched junction bases numbered 10, after V lost 5 bases and J lost 7 bases. Germline V lookup: CDR1 SSHAT, CDR2 FNYEAQ (reference sequence). The CDR3 protein is CASSARGTGGKQPQHF. CDR3 in DNA: TGTGCCAGCAGCGCTAGAGGGACAGGGGGTAAGCAGCCCCAGCATTTT.

The chain uses TRBV15 and TRBJ2-7; D perhaps matches TRBD1 (5 bases). V lost 3 bases to trimming and J lost 7 bases, with 19 bases between them. Germline V gene sequence: CDR1 LNHNV, CDR2 YYDKDF (reference sequence). The CDR3 has 15 amino acids. In DNA, the CDR3 is TGTGCCACCAGCAGGGAGAAGGACATAATACGGGAGCAGTACTTC. It specifies CATSREKDIIREQYF.

This clone has only a few counts. The chain employs TRBV9 and TRBJ2-1; a weak D match, TRBD1 (6 bases). The CDR3 covers 11 residues. CDR1 is SGDLS and CDR2 is YYNGEE in the germline V gene. V was shortened by 0 bases and J by 13 bases, with 8 bases between the two germline ends. The CDR3 bases are TGTGCCAGCAGCGTAGGGACAGTTCAGTTCTTC. This encodes CASSVGTVQFF. Full variable domain (rest looked up from reference TRBV9 and TRBJ2-1): DSGVTQTPKHLITATGQRVTLRCSPRSGDLSVYWYQQSLDQGLQFLIQYYNGEERAKGNILERFSAQQFPDLHSELNLSSLELGDSALYFCASSVGTVQFFGPGTRLTVL.

This clone was seen a few times. The rearrangement links TRBV7-9 to TRBJ2-7, with 8 bases lining up with TRBD2. Trimming cost V 4 bases and J 3 bases; bases outside gene matches: 8. The length of the CDR3 is 15 residues. CDR1 SEHNR and CDR2 FQNEAQ come from the germline V gene (reference sequence). The CDR3 sequence: CASSSERESGYEQYF. CDR3 bases: TGTGCCAGCAGCTCCGAGCGGGAGTCTGGCTACGAGCAGTACTTC.

J is TRBJ2-2 and V is TRBV7-2, with 7 bases matching TRBD1. With 5 bases clipped from V and 0 bases from J, the junction kept 3 bases outside the gene matches. Germline-derived CDR1 and CDR2 are SGHTA and FQGNSA. CDR3 size: 15 residues. DNA of the CDR3: TGTGCCAGCAGCACGGGACAGACGAACACCGGGGAGCTGTTTTTT. Translation: CASSTGQTNTGELFF.

The chain combines TRBV7-2 with TRBJ2-3; no firm D call. Trimming took 7 bases from V and 6 from J, leaving 14 bases between them. Germline V gene data show CDR1 as SGHTA and CDR2 as FQGNSA. The CDR3 is 13 residues long. CDR3 coding DNA: TGTGCCAGCAACACTGAACTGGGCGATACGCAGTATTTT. Translating it yields CASNTELGDTQYF.

The rearrangement uses TRBV30 and TRBJ2-1; the match to TRBD2 covers 10 bases. The CDR3 has 16 amino acids. The trim removed 0 bases at V and 6 bases at J, leaving 8 bases unmatched. Germline CDR1 GTSNPN, CDR2 SVGIG (reference sequence). CDR3 amino acids: CAWSVLGASGSNEQFF. The DNA of the CDR3 is TGTGCCTGGAGTGTACTAGGGGCTAGCGGGAGCAATGAGCAGTTCTTC.